These T cell receptor beta chains were read from a single sample in a study of blood T cells in healthy people across ages. TCRdb analysed the 5' RACE reads with MiXCR anew, one entry per CDR3 protein. This table has fewer than 2 million distinct CDR3 sequences, approximately 39% appearing once. The specimen sequenced was blood. These receptors were obtained from a human donor in good health. Both conserved end residues are part of each CDR3. The D gene is left open where the match is weak. Size is omitted from some rows. Given values are once, few, many or a class for expanded clones.

clone_size d_call j_call v_call cdr3_nt cdr3_aa
few . TRBJ1-6 TRBV7-2 TGTGCCAGCAGCTTAATCCGTTCACCCCTCCACTTT CASSLIRSPLHF
. . TRBJ1-1 TRBV20-1 TGCAGTGCTAGAGATTATACGGCAGGGAGGGGAACTGGAGCTTTCTTT CSARDYTAGRGTGAFF
once . TRBJ2-1 TRBV9 TGTGCCAGCAGCGTGAAGGGGGAACACAATGAGCAGTTCTTC CASSVKGEHNEQFF
. . TRBJ2-7 TRBV10-3 TGTGCCACGATGGGACTCTACGAGCAGTACTTC CATMGLYEQYF
. . TRBJ2-1 TRBV7-3 TGTGCCAGCAGCCGGGGGAGTTTTCATGAGCAGTTCTTC CASSRGSFHEQFF
. . TRBJ1-6 TRBV28 TGTGGTTCGCGGTTATTTGGGTCCTATAATTCACCCCTCCACTTT CGSRLFGSYNSPLHF
. TRBD2 TRBJ2-7 TRBV7-3 TGTGCCAGCAGCTGGACTAGCGGGAGCGAGCAGTACTTC CASSWTSGSEQYF
. TRBD2 TRBJ2-5 TRBV29-1 TGCAGCGTTGAAGATTGGGGGGGACAAGAGACCCAGTACTTC CSVEDWGGQETQYF
few TRBD1 TRBJ2-7 TRBV12-3/TRBV12-4 TGTGCCAGCAGTGGGGGGATGGACAGGGACACCTACGAGCAGTACTTC CASSGGMDRDTYEQYF
. TRBD1 TRBJ1-2 TRBV20-1 TGCAGTGCTAGAGATCCAAGGACAGGGGGAGGGTATGGCTACACCTTC CSARDPRTGGGYGYTF
. TRBD2 TRBJ2-1 TRBV6-5 TGTGCCAGCAGTCCACTAGCGGGGGGGCTCCACGAGCAGTTCTTC CASSPLAGGLHEQFF
many . TRBJ1-2 TRBV4-1 TGCGCCAGCAGCCAAGATAGGGCCGGACGCACGGGGGGTGGCTACACCTTC CASSQDRAGRTGGGYTF
once TRBD2 TRBJ2-3 TRBV7-9 TGTGCCAGCAGCCCCCGGACTAGCGGGCGAGATACGCAGTATTTT CASSPRTSGRDTQYF
. . TRBJ2-3 TRBV5-1 TGCGCCAGCACCGGGACTTTAGGCACAGATACGCAGTATTTT CASTGTLGTDTQYF
few TRBD2 TRBJ2-5 TRBV29-1 TGCAGCGTTGCCTCGGGGGGACGGGAGACCCAGTACTTC CSVASGGRETQYF
few . TRBJ1-5 TRBV7-9 TGTGCCAGCAGCTTAGGGAGTGAGGGGGAAAACAATCAGCCCCAGCATTTT CASSLGSEGENNQPQHF
. . TRBJ2-5 TRBV7-2 TGTGCCAGCAGAATATCCAGGGCCTCTATACAAGAGACCCAGTACTTC CASRISRASIQETQYF
. . TRBJ1-5 TRBV7-3 TGTGCCAGCAGTTCCGACCCCGATCGGGGGCCCCAGCATTTT CASSSDPDRGPQHF
. TRBD1 TRBJ1-2 TRBV29-1 TGCAGCGTTGGGACAGGGAAAGAAAGGGGCTACACCTTC CSVGTGKERGYTF
few TRBD2 TRBJ2-7 TRBV20-1 TGCAGTGCTAGTGGGGGTCTAGCGGGTTCCTACGAGCAGTACTTC CSASGGLAGSYEQYF
. . TRBJ2-7 TRBV9 TGTGCCAGCGGCGTAACAGGGTACGACGAGCAGTACTTC CASGVTGYDEQYF
few . TRBJ1-1 TRBV20-1 TGCAGTGCTAGAGAGAGACCGTCGAAAGGGAACACTGAAGCTTTCTTT CSARERPSKGNTEAFF